A single sample gave rise to the 28 T cell receptor beta chains below, sequenced in a study of cytomegalovirus exposure and HLA in healthy donors. Profiling relied on immunoSEQ multiplex PCR, and the TCRdb table lists in-frame clones only, not all of them. The table has about 120,000 clones, roughly nine tenths seen once. The source material was PBMCs. These receptor sequences come from a young woman in good health and CMV-seronegative.

The rearrangement joins TRBV4-1 to TRBJ2-1, with unresolved D. Germline CDR1 is MGHRA and CDR2 is YSYEKL. V was clipped by 4 bases and J by 0 bases, with 16 bases between them. The length of the CDR3 is 17 residues. As DNA, the CDR3 is TGCGCCAGCAGCCCCTTTTGGCTGTCTGGCTCCTACAATGAGCAGTTCTTC. Translation gives CASSPFWLSGSYNEQFF.

J is TRBJ2-7 and V is TRBV19; TRBD1 aligns across 7 bases. Germline V gives CDR1 LNHDA, CDR2 SQIVND (reference sequence). This CDR3 is 14 amino acids long. J was trimmed by 2 bases and V by 6 bases; bases with no gene match: 7. CDR3 residues: CASSPTGPTYEQYF. The CDR3 coding sequence is TGTGCCAGTAGCCCGACAGGGCCGACCTACGAGCAGTACTTC.

This clone was picked up one time. This CDR3 reads CASSSSPGLAGVPTDTQYF. In nucleotides, the CDR3 is TGTGCCAGCAGCTCTTCACCGGGACTAGCGGGAGTCCCAACAGATACGCAGTATTTT. The chain combines TRBV7-9 with TRBJ2-3, with 14 bases that match TRBD2. The CDR3 length is 19 residues. Germline lookup yields CDR1 SEHNR and CDR2 FQNEAQ (reference sequence). J lost 3 bases, V lost 4 bases, and 12 bases had no gene match.

The gene calls are TRBV5-1 and TRBJ2-5; no clear D gene. CDR3 size: 14 residues. V lost 3 bases and J lost 1, with 10 bases in between. In germline, CDR1 is SGHRS, CDR2 YFSETQ. The CDR3 region is CASSSLRGQETQYF. For the CDR3, the DNA is TGCGCCAGCAGCTCCTTGAGAGGCCAAGAGACCCAGTACTTC.

The table lists this clone with a few counts. Other DNA sequences from this sample encode an identical CDR3 as well. This chain links TRBV7-7 with TRBJ2-5; 11 bases agree with TRBD1. Germline loops: CDR1 SSHAT, CDR2 FNYEAQ (reference sequence). The CDR3 runs to 15 residues. V trimming: 4 bases; J trimming: 2 bases; junction bases outside the gene matches: 3. The CDR3 loop is CASSSGTGGQETQYF. CDR3 coding DNA: TGTGCCAGCAGCTCCGGGACAGGGGGTCAAGAGACCCAGTACTTC. Full variable domain (remainder filled in from reference TRBV7-7 and TRBJ2-5): GAGVSQSPRYKVTKRGQDVTLRCDPISSHATLYWYQQALGQGPEFLTYFNYEAQPDKSGLPSDRFSAERPEGSISTLTIQRTEQRDSAMYRCASSSGTGGQETQYFGPGTRLLVL.

This chain links TRBV7-9 with TRBJ2-1; D not certain. Germline loops: CDR1 SEHNR, CDR2 FQNEAQ (reference sequence). Between the trimmed V and J ends, which lost 1 base and 2 bases, there was a span of 6 bases. CDR3 size: 14 residues. CDR3 DNA sequence: TGTGCCAGCAGCTTAGATTTCGCCTACAATGAGCAGTTCTTC. Amino acids: CASSLDFAYNEQFF.

The sample holds one count of this clone. The chain uses TRBV28 and TRBJ1-2, with TRBD1 identical over 12 bases. CDR1 MDHEN and CDR2 SYDVKM come from the germline V gene. The CDR3 length is 17 residues. V gave up 4 bases and J gave up 6 bases; unmatched junction bases: 12. CDR3 sequence (DNA): TGTGCCAGCAGTTCATTCCCCGGGACAGGGGGCAAAAATGGCTACACCTTC. This sequence encodes CASSSFPGTGGKNGYTF.

This clone was seen more than once but under ten times. CDR3 DNA: TGTGCCAGCAGTACGGGTTCGAGCTCCTACGAGCAGTACGTC. It translates to CASSTGSSSYEQYV. The chain is built from TRBV28 and TRBJ2-7; D is ambiguous. CDR1 is MDHEN, CDR2 SYDVKM, per germline. The V end lost 5 bases, the J end lost 0 bases, and 11 bases lay between the germline ends. The CDR3 sequence is 14 residues long.

In DNA, the CDR3 is TGCGCCAGCAGCTTGGACGGGGGGTCGAATCAGCCCCAGCATTTT. Amino acid sequence: CASSLDGGSNQPQHF. V is TRBV5-1 and J is TRBJ1-5; a weak D match, TRBD1 (5 bases). Germline loops: CDR1 SGHRS, CDR2 YFSETQ. Trimming shortened V by 0 bases and J by 4 bases, and 11 bases separated the two germline ends. The CDR3 has 15 residues.

The V call is TRBV14, the J call TRBJ1-6; D is ambiguous. The V and J ends lost 0 bases and 2 bases respectively, with 11 bases between them. The CDR3 is made up of 17 amino acids. The germline CDR1 and CDR2 sequences are SGHDN and FVKESK. Here the CDR3 DNA reads TGTGCCAGCAGCCAAGATCGTCCCGGGACCTATAATTCACCCCTCCACTTT. Translation gives CASSQDRPGTYNSPLHF.

The V call is TRBV7-2, the J call TRBJ2-5; D might be TRBD1 (6 bases). Trimming removed 2 bases from V and 4 bases from J, with 11 bases in between. This CDR3 has 14 amino acids. CDR1 is SGHTA and CDR2 is FQGNSA in the germline V gene. The CDR3 DNA follows: TGTGCCAGCAGCTTATCCCGGGACACAGAGACCCAGTACTTC. Protein sequence: CASSLSRDTETQYF. The variable domain in full, completed from reference TRBV7-2 and TRBJ2-5, reads GAGVSQSPSNKVTEKGKDVELRCDPISGHTALYWYRQSLGQGLEFLIYFQGNSAPDKSGLPSDRFSAERTGGSVSTLTIQRTQQEDSAVYLCASSLSRDTETQYFGPGTRLLVL.

This chain connects TRBV30 to TRBJ1-4, with 10 nucleotides matching TRBD1. V was clipped by 5 bases and J by 7 bases; unmatched bases: 7. This CDR3 spans 14 amino acids. Per germline, CDR1 GTSNPN and CDR2 SVGIG (reference sequence). This chain's CDR3 is CAWGPGQGSEKLFF. The CDR3 DNA reads as TGTGCCTGGGGCCCGGGACAGGGGTCTGAAAAACTGTTTTTT.

This clone appeared once. The chain is built from TRBV6-1 and TRBJ2-3; tentatively, D is TRBD1 (5 bases). Trimming pared 2 bases from V and 5 bases from J, leaving 11 bases between. Germline V gives CDR1 MNHNS, CDR2 SASEGT. The CDR3 is 14 residues long. CDR3 in amino acids: CASSEISREDTQYF. CDR3 nucleotides: TGTGCCAGCAGTGAAATTTCCAGGGAAGATACGCAGTATTTT.

The rearrangement links TRBV9 to TRBJ2-7, with 7 bases aligning to TRBD1. Looked up from germline, CDR1 is SGDLS and CDR2 is YYNGEE. Trimming cost V 3 bases and J 0 bases; bases outside gene matches: 6. The length of the CDR3 is 15 residues. This CDR3 is CASSAMDRPSYEQYF. DNA for the CDR3: TGTGCCAGCAGCGCCATGGACAGGCCCTCCTACGAGCAGTACTTC.

The V and J genes are TRBV20-1 and TRBJ1-1; no reliable D call. Germline V gene sequence: CDR1 DFQATT, CDR2 SNEGSKA (reference sequence). This CDR3 region has 11 residues. V lost 6 bases and J lost 0, with 5 bases in between. This CDR3 is CSARVNTEAFF. The CDR3 nucleotides are TGCAGTGCGCGAGTGAACACTGAAGCTTTCTTT.

The chain couples TRBV28 to TRBJ2-2; tentatively, D is TRBD1 (6 bases). Germline V CDR1 and CDR2: MDHEN, SYDVKM. The V and J ends lost 6 bases and 0 bases respectively, with 8 bases between them. The CDR3 runs 14 residues. The CDR3 sequence is CASRGTPNTGELFF. CDR3 bases: TGTGCCAGCAGGGGGACACCGAACACCGGGGAGCTGTTTTTT. Variable domain in full (rest from reference TRBV28 and TRBJ2-2): DVKVTQSSRYLVKRTGEKVFLECVQDMDHENMFWYRQDPGLGLRLIYFSYDVKMKEKGDIPEGYSVSREKKERFSLILESASTNQTSMYLCASRGTPNTGELFFGEGSRLTVL.

The rearrangement links TRBV27 to TRBJ2-5; 7 bases line up with TRBD2. The CDR3 length is 13 residues. Looked up from germline, CDR1 is MNHEY and CDR2 is SMNVEV (reference sequence). V dropped 7 bases and J dropped 5; count of bases not matched to a gene: 7. CDR3 coding DNA: TGTGCCAGCAAGGGACTACCCCAGGAGACCCAGTACTTC. Encoded protein: CASKGLPQETQYF.

This clone was found once. The V gene is TRBV6-5, the J gene TRBJ1-2; 7 bases fit TRBD1. The V segment lost 5 bases and the J segment 6 bases; nucleotides outside the gene matches: 12. Germline V gene sequence: CDR1 MNHEY, CDR2 SVGAGI. This CDR3 comprises 15 residues. The CDR3 is CASSTIPTGYNGYTF. CDR3 coding DNA: TGTGCCAGCAGTACCATCCCGACAGGGTATAATGGCTACACCTTC.

This clone has just one count. This chain connects TRBV6-6 to TRBJ2-1; 9 bases are shared with TRBD2. Germline trimming cut 2 bases from V and 6 bases from J; bases unmatched to any gene: 5. The CDR3 is made up of 15 amino acids. CDR1 and CDR2 from the germline V gene are MNHNY and SVGAGI (reference sequence). CDR3 bases: TGTGCCAGCAGTTACGGGCGGGGGGGAAGCAATGAGCAGTTCTTC. It codes for CASSYGRGGSNEQFF.

This clone came up a few times. The chain is built from TRBV7-2 and TRBJ2-7; 8 positions match TRBD2. The J segment lost 3 bases and the V segment lost 6 bases, leaving 7 bases of the junction unmatched. CDR1 and CDR2 from the germline V gene are SGHTA and FQGNSA. CDR3 length equals 14 residues. CDR3 nucleotides: TGTGCCAGCAGGAATAGCGGGAACCACTACGAGCAGTACTTC. Protein: CASRNSGNHYEQYF. The entire variable domain, with the rest obtained from reference TRBV7-2 and TRBJ2-7, is as follows: GAGVSQSPSNKVTEKGKDVELRCDPISGHTALYWYRQSLGQGLEFLIYFQGNSAPDKSGLPSDRFSAERTGGSVSTLTIQRTQQEDSAVYLCASRNSGNHYEQYFGPGTRLTVT.

The CDR3 here is CASSEDYVLSRTDTQYF. The CDR3 nucleotides are TGCGCCAGCAGTGAGGACTACGTCCTGAGCCGCACAGATACGCAGTATTTT. The chain joins TRBV10-2 to TRBJ2-3, with D possibly matching TRBD2 (5 bases). The germline V and J ends were trimmed by 2 bases and 1 base, with 16 bases remaining between them. CDR3 length: 17 residues. Germline lookup yields CDR1 WSHSY and CDR2 SAAADI.

The chain carries TRBV9 and TRBJ2-3, with 9 bases matching TRBD2. This CDR3 has 16 amino acids. V shed 0 bases and J 2 bases; nucleotides not matched to a gene: 4. Germline loops: CDR1 SGDLS, CDR2 YYNGEE. The CDR3 is CASSVDAGGTTDTQYF. Written as DNA, the CDR3 is TGTGCCAGCAGCGTAGATGCGGGAGGGACCACAGATACGCAGTATTTT.

The chain uses TRBV4-3 and TRBJ2-2, with 7 bases identical to TRBD1. Germline CDR1 LGHNA, CDR2 YSLEER. V lost 4 bases to trimming and J lost 3 bases; unmatched junction nucleotides: 8. CDR3 length equals 16 residues. Here the CDR3 reads CASSPSGRGYTGELFF. The CDR3 DNA sequence: TGCGCCAGCAGCCCCAGCGGCAGGGGGTACACCGGGGAGCTGTTTTTT.

The J gene is TRBJ2-2, the V gene TRBV6-6; D might be TRBD2 (5 bases). Between the trimmed V and J ends, which lost 6 bases and 8 bases, there was a span of 7 bases. Germline CDR1 reads MNHNY; CDR2 reads SVGAGI (reference sequence). This CDR3 has 11 amino acids. The CDR3 DNA reads TGTGCCAGCAGCCCGGGGGGGGAGCTGTTTTTT. It translates to CASSPGGELFF.

The J gene is TRBJ1-5, the V gene TRBV7-2, with 7 bases lining up with TRBD1. The CDR3 is 16 amino acids. CDR1 and CDR2 from the germline V gene are SGHTA and FQGNSA. V lost 6 bases to trimming and J lost 1 base; unmatched junction nucleotides: 9. The DNA of the CDR3 is TGTGCCAGCAGGCCGAACACAGGGGTCAGCAATCAGCCCCAGCATTTT. The encoded protein is CASRPNTGVSNQPQHF.

The chain has TRBV6-5 and TRBJ2-1; 10 positions agree with TRBD2. Germline trimming cut 6 bases from V and 3 bases from J; bases unmatched to any gene: 5. The CDR3 contains 15 residues. The germline CDR1 and CDR2 sequences are MNHEY and SVGAGI. In nucleotides, the CDR3 is TGTGCCAGCAGGATCACTAGCGGGATCTACAATGAGCAGTTCTTC. Translated: CASRITSGIYNEQFF.

This clone has a handful of counts. The chain employs TRBV18 and TRBJ1-1; 10 bases line up with TRBD1. Per germline, CDR1 KGHSH and CDR2 LQKENI. The junction had 5 bases not matched to a gene; V was cut back by 3 bases and J by 7 bases. This CDR3 has 14 residues. CDR3 nucleotide sequence: TGTGCCAGCTCACCGGGTAGGGACAGGGGTGAAGCTTTCTTT. The encoded protein is CASSPGRDRGEAFF.

V and J are TRBV4-2 and TRBJ2-2; D may be TRBD2 (5 bases). Trimming cost V 0 bases and J 1 base, with 18 bases left between them. The CDR3 consists of 19 residues. Germline values: CDR1 LGHNA, CDR2 YNFKEQ. The CDR3 region has the DNA TGTGCCAGCAGCCAAGATGATATAGGTGGACTCCTGAACACCGGGGAGCTGTTTTTT. Protein sequence: CASSQDDIGGLLNTGELFF.